A single sample is the source of the 12 T cell receptor beta chains below, sequenced in a study of blood T cells in healthy people across ages. PCR was performed a second time for about 7 to 11 cycles using a sample-barcoded 5' primer and a J-beta primer mix. MiXCR was run by TCRdb on the 5' RACE reads, yielding one entry per CDR3 protein. This table holds under 1,000,000 distinct CDR3 sequences, around 34% found once. Sequencing input: blood. These receptors came from a man in his late teens or twenties in good health.

This clonotype was detected only a few times. The chain carries TRBV5-1 and TRBJ2-1; 7 bases map to TRBD2. V trimming: 7 bases; J trimming: 2 bases; junction bases outside the gene matches: 9. In germline, CDR1 is SGHRS, CDR2 YFSETQ. This CDR3 contains 15 residues. The CDR3 reads CASGFSGGTYNEQFF. CDR3 DNA sequence: TGCGCCAGCGGGTTCTCGGGGGGTACCTACAATGAGCAGTTCTTC.

This clonotype was observed a few times. The chain employs TRBV29-1 and TRBJ2-5; no firm D call. The germline gives CDR1 SQVTM, CDR2 ANQGSEA. Trimming left V 7 bases short and J 11 bases short, with 17 bases between. The CDR3 length is 11 residues. The DNA of the CDR3 is TGCAGCGGAGAGCTTTACAATGAGCAGTACTTC. Translated, it gives CSGELYNEQYF.

The chain has TRBV6-5 and TRBJ2-2; TRBD1 matches at 9 bases. J was trimmed by 4 bases and V by 6 bases; bases with no gene match: 6. Germline V lookup: CDR1 MNHEY, CDR2 SVGAGI. This CDR3 contains 15 residues. In DNA, the CDR3 is TGTGCCAGCAGGACAGACAGGGGGTCCACCGGGGAGCTGTTTTTT. It translates to CASRTDRGSTGELFF.

There are a few counts of this clonotype. The chain carries TRBV7-9 and TRBJ2-3, with 11 bases aligning to TRBD2. Per germline, CDR1 SEHNR and CDR2 FQNEAQ (reference sequence). The CDR3 runs to 16 residues. V dropped 5 bases and J dropped 5; count of bases not matched to a gene: 9. The CDR3 here is CASSQHSGGAGDTQYF. The CDR3 DNA reads as TGTGCCAGCAGCCAACATAGCGGGGGGGCCGGAGATACGCAGTATTTT.

This clonotype was detected many times. The V call is TRBV10-3, the J call TRBJ2-3, with TRBD1 matching 10 bases. The CDR3 is 14 amino acids. Germline CDR1 is ENHRY and CDR2 is SYGVKD. Germline trimming cut 8 bases from V and 2 bases from J; bases unmatched to any gene: 4. The CDR3 is CAIGTGEFTDTQYF. In DNA form, the CDR3 reads TGTGCCATCGGGACAGGGGAATTCACAGATACGCAGTATTTT.

In this sample, this clonotype turned up many times. This chain uses TRBV2 with TRBJ2-5; TRBD2 matches at 9 bases. The germline V gene encodes CDR1 SNHLY and CDR2 FYNNEI. This CDR3 has 15 residues. V lost 6 bases to trimming and J lost 5 bases; unmatched junction nucleotides: 10. Written as DNA, the CDR3 is TGTGCCAGCAGGAAGCGGGGGGCTTTTATGGAGACCCAGTACTTC. Its translation is CASRKRGAFMETQYF.

This clonotype has more than one count but fewer than ten. The CDR3 DNA is TGTGCCAGCAGCCGATTGGGACAGGGGGCGACGGGGGGCTACACCTTC. Its translation: CASSRLGQGATGGYTF. This sequence joins TRBV7-2 and TRBJ1-2, with 12 bases matching TRBD1. Trimming at V came to 5 bases and at J to 8 bases, leaving 12 bases not matched to a gene. Germline loops: CDR1 SGHTA, CDR2 FQGNSA. The CDR3 sequence is 16 residues long.

This clonotype was seen a few times. The rearrangement uses TRBV2 and TRBJ2-5; 7 bases are shared with TRBD2. CDR3 length: 15 residues. The germline V gene encodes CDR1 SNHLY and CDR2 FYNNEI. J was trimmed by 7 bases and V by 6 bases; bases with no gene match: 14. CDR3: CASSDPVGGGRTQYF. CDR3 sequence (DNA): TGTGCCAGCAGCGATCCCGTCGGCGGGGGTCGGACCCAGTACTTC.

This clonotype was picked up many times. This sequence joins TRBV29-1 and TRBJ2-6; either TRBD1 or TRBD2 may supply D (5 bases each). Trimming shortened V by 5 bases and J by 2 bases, and 13 bases separated the two germline ends. CDR3 length equals 15 residues. Looked up from germline, CDR1 is SQVTM and CDR2 is ANQGSEA. The CDR3 sequence is CSVLVGTPGANVLTF. As DNA, the CDR3 is TGCAGCGTTCTGGTAGGGACCCCTGGGGCCAACGTCCTGACTTTC.

This clonotype was seen only a few times. The chain uses TRBV9 and TRBJ1-2; D unclear. CDR3 length: 15 residues. CDR1 and CDR2 from the germline V gene are SGDLS and YYNGEE. The V gene lost 0 bases and the J gene lost 4 bases, with 13 bases spanning the gap. In nucleotides, the CDR3 is TGTGCCAGCAGCGTAGACCGGGCAGATTTCTATGGCTACACCTTC. Its translation: CASSVDRADFYGYTF.

The V call is TRBV20-1, the J call TRBJ2-2, with 9 bases lining up with TRBD2. CDR3 size: 14 residues. Per germline, CDR1 DFQATT and CDR2 SNEGSKA (reference sequence). The ends lost 2 bases at V and 3 bases at J; junction bases unmatched: 1. CDR3 sequence reads: CSARRGGDTGELFF. In nucleotides, the CDR3 is TGCAGTGCTAGACGCGGGGGGGACACCGGGGAGCTGTTTTTT.

With regard to this clonotype: This may come from a read error, since a much larger clone is one base off. The chain couples TRBV12-3 or TRBV12-4 to TRBJ1-2, with D hard to call. The CDR3 extends over 13 amino acids. The CDR3 here is CTSSFDSSGGYTF. The CDR3 DNA reads as TGTACCAGCAGTTTTGACTCCTCGGGTGGCTACACCTTC.